This paragraph covers one T cell receptor beta chain sequence. Antigen: not known. MiXCR, run by TCRdb on the 5' RACE reads, gives a single entry per CDR3 protein. The sample has 750,000 to 850,000 distinct CDR3 sequences; about 12% are singletons. These data are taken from a study of CD8 T cells in ankylosing spondylitis. General observations from the study: Ankylosing spondylitis blood seemed to carry a telltale TCR beta motif made of roughly 8 highly homologous variants.

This clonotype was sampled from a male donor with ankylosing spondylitis. Sequenced sample: blood, either unsorted or a sorted T cell fraction (not recorded which).

CDR3 region: CASSLPGQMQETQYF. CDR3 nucleotides: TGTGCCAGCAGTTTACCGGGACAGATGCAAGAGACCCAGTACTTC. The chain couples TRBV28 to TRBJ2-5; 7 positions match TRBD1. CDR1 is MDHEN and CDR2 is SYDVKM in the germline V gene. Trimming removed 2 bases from V and 2 bases from J; junction bases left unmatched: 5. This CDR3 comprises 15 residues.